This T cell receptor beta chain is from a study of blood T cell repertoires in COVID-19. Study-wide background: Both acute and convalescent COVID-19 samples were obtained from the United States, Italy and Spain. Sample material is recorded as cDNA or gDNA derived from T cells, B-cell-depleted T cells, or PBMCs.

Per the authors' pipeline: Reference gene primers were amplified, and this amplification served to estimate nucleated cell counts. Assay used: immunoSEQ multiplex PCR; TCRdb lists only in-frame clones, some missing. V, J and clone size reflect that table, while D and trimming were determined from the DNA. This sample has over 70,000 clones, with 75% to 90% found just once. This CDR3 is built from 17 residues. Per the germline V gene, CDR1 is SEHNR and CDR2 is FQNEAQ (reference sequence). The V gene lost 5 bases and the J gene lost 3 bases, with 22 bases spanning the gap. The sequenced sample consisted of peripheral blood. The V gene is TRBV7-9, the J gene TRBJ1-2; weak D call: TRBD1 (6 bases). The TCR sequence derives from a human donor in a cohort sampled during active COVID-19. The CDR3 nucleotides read TGTGCCAGCAGCCTATTTGATAGGGGGAAAAGGGACTATGGCTACACCTTC. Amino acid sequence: CASSLFDRGKRDYGYTF.